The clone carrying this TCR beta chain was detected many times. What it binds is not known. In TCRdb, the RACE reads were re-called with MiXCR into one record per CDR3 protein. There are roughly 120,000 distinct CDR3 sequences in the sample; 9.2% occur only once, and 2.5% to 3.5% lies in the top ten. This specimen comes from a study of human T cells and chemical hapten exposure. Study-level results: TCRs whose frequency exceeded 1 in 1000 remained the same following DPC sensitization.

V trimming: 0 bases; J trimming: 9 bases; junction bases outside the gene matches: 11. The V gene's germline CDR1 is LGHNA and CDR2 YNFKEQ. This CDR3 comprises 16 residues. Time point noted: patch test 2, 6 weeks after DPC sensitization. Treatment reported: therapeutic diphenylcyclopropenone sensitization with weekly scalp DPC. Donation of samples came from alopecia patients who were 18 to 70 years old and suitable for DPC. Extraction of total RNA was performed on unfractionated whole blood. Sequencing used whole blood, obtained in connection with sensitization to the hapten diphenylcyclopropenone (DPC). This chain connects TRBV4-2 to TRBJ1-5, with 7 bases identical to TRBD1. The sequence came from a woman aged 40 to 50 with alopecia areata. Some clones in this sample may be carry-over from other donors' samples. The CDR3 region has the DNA TGTGCCAGCAGCCAAGATATGGGACAGTCCTCAGGGCCCCAGCATTTT. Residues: CASSQDMGQSSGPQHF.